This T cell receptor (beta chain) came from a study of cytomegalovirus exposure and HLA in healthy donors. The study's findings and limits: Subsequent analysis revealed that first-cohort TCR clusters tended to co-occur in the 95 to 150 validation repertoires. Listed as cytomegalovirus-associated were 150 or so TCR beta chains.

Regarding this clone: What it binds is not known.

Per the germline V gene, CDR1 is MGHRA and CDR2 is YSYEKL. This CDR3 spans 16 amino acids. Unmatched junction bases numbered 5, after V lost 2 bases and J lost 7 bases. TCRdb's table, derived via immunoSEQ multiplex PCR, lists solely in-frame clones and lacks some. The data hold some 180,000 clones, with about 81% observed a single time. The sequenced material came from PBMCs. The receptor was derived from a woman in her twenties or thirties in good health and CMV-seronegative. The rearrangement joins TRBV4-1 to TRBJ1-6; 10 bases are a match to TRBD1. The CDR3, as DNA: TGCGCCAGCAGCCAACCGGGACAGGGGTTGAATTCACCCCTCCACTTT. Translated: CASSQPGQGLNSPLHF.